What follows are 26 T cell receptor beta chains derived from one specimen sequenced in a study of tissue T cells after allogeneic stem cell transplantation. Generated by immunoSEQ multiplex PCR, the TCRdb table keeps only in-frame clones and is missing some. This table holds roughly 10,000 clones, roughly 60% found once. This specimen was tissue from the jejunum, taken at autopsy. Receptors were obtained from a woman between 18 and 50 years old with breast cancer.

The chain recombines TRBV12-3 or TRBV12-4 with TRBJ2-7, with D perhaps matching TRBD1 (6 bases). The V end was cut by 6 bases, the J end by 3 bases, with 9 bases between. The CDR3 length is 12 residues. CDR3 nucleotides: TGTGCCAGCAGCGTAGGGGGCTACGAGCAGTACTTC. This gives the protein CASSVGGYEQYF.

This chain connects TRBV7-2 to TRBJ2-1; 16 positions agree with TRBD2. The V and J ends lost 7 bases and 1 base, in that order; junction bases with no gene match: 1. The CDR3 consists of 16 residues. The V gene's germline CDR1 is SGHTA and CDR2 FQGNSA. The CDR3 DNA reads TGTGCCAGCACGGGACTAGCGGGGGGGTCCTACAATGAGCAGTTCTTC. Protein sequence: CASTGLAGGSYNEQFF.

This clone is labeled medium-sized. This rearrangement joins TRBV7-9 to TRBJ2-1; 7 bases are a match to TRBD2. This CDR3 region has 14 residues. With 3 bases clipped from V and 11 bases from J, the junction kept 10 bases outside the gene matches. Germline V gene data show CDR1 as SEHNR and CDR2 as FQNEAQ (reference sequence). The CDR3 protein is CASSFDNGGLKQFF. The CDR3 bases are TGTGCCAGCAGCTTCGATAACGGGGGACTAAAGCAGTTCTTC.

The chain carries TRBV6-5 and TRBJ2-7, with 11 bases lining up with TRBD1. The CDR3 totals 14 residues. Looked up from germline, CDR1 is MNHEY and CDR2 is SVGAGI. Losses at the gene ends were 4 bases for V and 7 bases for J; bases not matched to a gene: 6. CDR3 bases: TGTGCCAGCAGTTGGACAGGGGGCCCCGCGGAGCAGTACTTC. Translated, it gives CASSWTGGPAEQYF.

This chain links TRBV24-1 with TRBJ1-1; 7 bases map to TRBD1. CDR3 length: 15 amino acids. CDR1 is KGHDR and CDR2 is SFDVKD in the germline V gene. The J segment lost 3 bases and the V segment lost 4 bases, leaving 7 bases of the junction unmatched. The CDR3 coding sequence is TGTGCCACCAGTGACTATACAGGGGAGGACACTGAAGCTTTCTTT. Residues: CATSDYTGEDTEAFF.

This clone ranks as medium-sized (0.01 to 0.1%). CDR3 DNA: TGCGCCAGCAGCTGGACAGGGGGAGGCACAGATACGCAGTATTTT. Protein product: CASSWTGGGTDTQYF. This rearrangement joins TRBV5-1 to TRBJ2-3; 10 bases line up with TRBD1. V was clipped by 3 bases and J by 1 base; unmatched bases: 2. Germline CDR1 SGHRS, CDR2 YFSETQ. This CDR3 is 15 amino acids long.

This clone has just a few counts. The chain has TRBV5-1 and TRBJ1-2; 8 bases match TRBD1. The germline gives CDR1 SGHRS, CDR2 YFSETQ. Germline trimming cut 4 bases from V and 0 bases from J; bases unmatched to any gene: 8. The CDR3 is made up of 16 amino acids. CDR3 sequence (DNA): TGCGCCAGCAGCGGGGGACAGGCCGGTTCTAACTATGGCTACACCTTC. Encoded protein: CASSGGQAGSNYGYTF.

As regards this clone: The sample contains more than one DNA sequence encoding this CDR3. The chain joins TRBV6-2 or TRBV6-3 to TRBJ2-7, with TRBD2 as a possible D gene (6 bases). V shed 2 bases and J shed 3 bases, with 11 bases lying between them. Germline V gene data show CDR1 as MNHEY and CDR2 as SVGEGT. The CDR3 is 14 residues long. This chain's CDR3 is CASSYVSGDYEQYF. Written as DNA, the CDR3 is TGTGCCAGCAGTTACGTGTCGGGGGACTACGAGCAGTACTTC.

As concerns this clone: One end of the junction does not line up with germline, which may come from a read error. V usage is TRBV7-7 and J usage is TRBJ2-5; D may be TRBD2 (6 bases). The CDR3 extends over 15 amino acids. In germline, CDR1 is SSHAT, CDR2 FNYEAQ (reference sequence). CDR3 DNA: TGTGCTAGCAGCTTAGTTTTTGGGGGGAGACAGACCCAGTACTTC. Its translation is CASSLVFGGRQTQYF.

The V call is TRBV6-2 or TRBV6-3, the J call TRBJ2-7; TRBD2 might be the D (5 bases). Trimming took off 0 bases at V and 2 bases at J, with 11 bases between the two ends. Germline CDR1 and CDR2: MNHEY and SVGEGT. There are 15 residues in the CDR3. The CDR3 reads CASSYSGWGAYEQYF. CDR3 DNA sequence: TGTGCCAGCAGTTACTCGGGGTGGGGAGCCTACGAGCAGTACTTC.

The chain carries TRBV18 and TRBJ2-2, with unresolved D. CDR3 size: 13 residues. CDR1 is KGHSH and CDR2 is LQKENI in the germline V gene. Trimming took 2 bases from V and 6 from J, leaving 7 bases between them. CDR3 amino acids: CASSPSVAGELFF. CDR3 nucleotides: TGTGCCAGCTCACCATCTGTGGCCGGGGAGCTGTTTTTT.

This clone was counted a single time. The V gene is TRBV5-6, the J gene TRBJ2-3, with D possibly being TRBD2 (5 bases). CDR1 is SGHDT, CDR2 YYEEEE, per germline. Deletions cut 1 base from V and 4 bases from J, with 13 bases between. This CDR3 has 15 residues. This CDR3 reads CASSLYRRKPDTQYF. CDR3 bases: TGTGCCAGCAGCTTGTATCGGAGGAAACCAGATACGCAGTATTTT.

DNA for the CDR3: TGTGCCAGCTCAGAGGACAGGGATTACACTGAAGCTTTCTTT. It codes for CASSEDRDYTEAFF. The genes are TRBV18 and TRBJ1-1; TRBD1 agrees at 8 bases. The V and J ends lost 5 bases and 3 bases, in that order; junction bases with no gene match: 5. Germline V lookup: CDR1 KGHSH, CDR2 LQKENI. The CDR3 has 14 amino acids.

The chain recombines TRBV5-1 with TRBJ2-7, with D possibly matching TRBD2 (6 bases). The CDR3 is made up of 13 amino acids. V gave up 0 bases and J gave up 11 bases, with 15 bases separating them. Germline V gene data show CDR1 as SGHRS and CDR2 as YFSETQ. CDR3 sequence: CASSLAGRDPKYF. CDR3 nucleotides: TGCGCCAGCAGCTTGGCCGGGCGGGATCCTAAGTACTTC.

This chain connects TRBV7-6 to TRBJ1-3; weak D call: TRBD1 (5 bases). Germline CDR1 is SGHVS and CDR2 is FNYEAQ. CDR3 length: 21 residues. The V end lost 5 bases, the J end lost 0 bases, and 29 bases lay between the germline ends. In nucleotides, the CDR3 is TGTGCCAGCAGCCAAAGGGAGTCAGGGAGTCCCTCAGGCACCTCTGGAAACACCATATATTTT. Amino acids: CASSQRESGSPSGTSGNTIYF.

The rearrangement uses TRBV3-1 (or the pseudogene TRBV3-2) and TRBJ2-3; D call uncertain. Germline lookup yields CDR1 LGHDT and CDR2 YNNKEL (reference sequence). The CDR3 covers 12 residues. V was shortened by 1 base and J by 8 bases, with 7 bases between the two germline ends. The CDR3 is CASSQGVGTQYF. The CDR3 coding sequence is TGTGCCAGCAGCCAAGGGGTTGGTACGCAGTATTTT.

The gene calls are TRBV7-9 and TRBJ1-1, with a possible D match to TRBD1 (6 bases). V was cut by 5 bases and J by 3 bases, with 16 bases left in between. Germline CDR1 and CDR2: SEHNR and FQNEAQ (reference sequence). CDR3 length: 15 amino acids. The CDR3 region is CASSPTSAGDTEAFF. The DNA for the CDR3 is TGTGCCAGCAGCCCCACCTCGGCAGGGGACACTGAAGCTTTCTTT.

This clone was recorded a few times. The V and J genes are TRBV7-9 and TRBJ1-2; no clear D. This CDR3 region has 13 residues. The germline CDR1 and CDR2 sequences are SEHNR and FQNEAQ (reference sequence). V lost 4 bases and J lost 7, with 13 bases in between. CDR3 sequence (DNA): TGTGCCAGCAGCTCCCCGCAAAATGTTGGCTACACCTTC. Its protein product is CASSSPQNVGYTF.

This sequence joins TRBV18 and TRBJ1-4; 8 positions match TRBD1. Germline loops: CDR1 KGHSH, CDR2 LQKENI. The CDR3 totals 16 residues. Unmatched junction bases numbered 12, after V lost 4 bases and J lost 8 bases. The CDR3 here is CASSLSRGRFGEKLFF. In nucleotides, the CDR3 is TGTGCCAGCTCACTTAGCAGGGGGCGCTTCGGGGAAAAACTGTTTTTT.

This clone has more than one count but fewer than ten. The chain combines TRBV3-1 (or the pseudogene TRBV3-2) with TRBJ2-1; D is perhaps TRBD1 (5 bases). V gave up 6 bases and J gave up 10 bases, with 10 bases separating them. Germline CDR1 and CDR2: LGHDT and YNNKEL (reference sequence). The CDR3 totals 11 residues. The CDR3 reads CASSSPGEQFF. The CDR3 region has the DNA TGTGCCAGCAGTTCCCCAGGGGAGCAGTTCTTC.

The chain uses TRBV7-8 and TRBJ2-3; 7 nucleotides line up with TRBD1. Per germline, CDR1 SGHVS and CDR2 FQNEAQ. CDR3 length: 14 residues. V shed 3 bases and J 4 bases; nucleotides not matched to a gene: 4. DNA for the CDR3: TGTGCCAGCAGCTTTGGGACAGACGCAGATACGCAGTATTTT. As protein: CASSFGTDADTQYF. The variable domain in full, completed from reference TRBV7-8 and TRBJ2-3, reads GAGVSQSPRYKVAKRGQDVALRCDPISGHVSLFWYQQALGQGPEFLTYFQNEAQLDKSGLPSDRFFAERPEGSVSTLKIQRTQQEDSAVYLCASSFGTDADTQYFGPGTRLTVL.

The CDR3 protein is CASSASGGLEYEQYF. In DNA form, the CDR3 reads TGTGCCAGCAGCGCTAGCGGGGGGTTGGAGTACGAGCAGTACTTC. This chain uses TRBV9 with TRBJ2-7; 11 positions agree with TRBD2. The CDR3 runs 15 residues. The junction had 6 bases not matched to a gene; V was cut back by 3 bases and J by 4 bases. CDR1 SGDLS and CDR2 YYNGEE come from the germline V gene.

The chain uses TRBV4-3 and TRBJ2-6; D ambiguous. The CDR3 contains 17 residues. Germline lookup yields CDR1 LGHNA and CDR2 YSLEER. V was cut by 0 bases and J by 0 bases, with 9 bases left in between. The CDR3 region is CASSQDRSSSGANVLTF. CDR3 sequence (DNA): TGCGCCAGCAGCCAAGACCGGAGCTCCTCTGGGGCCAACGTCCTGACTTTC.

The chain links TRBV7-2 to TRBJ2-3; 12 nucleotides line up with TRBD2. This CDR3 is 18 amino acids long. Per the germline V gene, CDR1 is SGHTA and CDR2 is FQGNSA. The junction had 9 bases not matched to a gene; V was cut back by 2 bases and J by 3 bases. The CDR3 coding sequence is TGTGCCAGCAGCTTAACCCTCCCTAGCGGGGGGGCAACAGATACGCAGTATTTT. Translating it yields CASSLTLPSGGATDTQYF.

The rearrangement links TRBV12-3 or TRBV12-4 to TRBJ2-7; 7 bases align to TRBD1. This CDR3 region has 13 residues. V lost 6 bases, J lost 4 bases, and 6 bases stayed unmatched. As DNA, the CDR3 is TGTGCCAGCAGAGAACAGGGGTCGTACGAGCAGTACTTC. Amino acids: CASREQGSYEQYF.

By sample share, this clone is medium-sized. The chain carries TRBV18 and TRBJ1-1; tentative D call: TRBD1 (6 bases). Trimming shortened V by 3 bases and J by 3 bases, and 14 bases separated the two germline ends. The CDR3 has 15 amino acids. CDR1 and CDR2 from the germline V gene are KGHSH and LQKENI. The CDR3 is CASSPAQGGDTEAFF. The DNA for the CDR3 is TGTGCCAGCTCACCGGCACAGGGTGGGGACACTGAAGCTTTCTTT.